Following are 27 T cell receptor beta chains from one sample sequenced in a study of identical twins' blood T cells. TCRdb reanalysed the 5' RACE reads using MiXCR and keeps one entry per CDR3 protein. The sample contains a few hundred thousand distinct CDR3 sequences, 28% of which appear only once. Material: PBMCs. The receptors were gathered from a woman aged 18-49 years in good health.

There are a few counts of this clonotype. This chain uses TRBV7-6 with TRBJ1-1; TRBD1 might be the D (6 bases). The ends were cut back, 1 base at V and 0 bases at J, with 15 bases in the middle. From germline, CDR1 is SGHVS and CDR2 FNYEAQ. The CDR3 runs 17 residues. CDR3 protein: CASSLVGAGGLNTEAFF. In DNA form, the CDR3 reads TGTGCCAGCAGCTTAGTGGGGGCAGGTGGACTGAACACTGAAGCTTTCTTT. Full variable domain (missing parts from reference TRBV7-6 and TRBJ1-1): GAGVSQSPRYKVTKRGQDVALRCDPISGHVSLYWYRQALGQGPEFLTYFNYEAQQDKSGLPNDRFSAERPEGSISTLTIQRTEQRDSAMYRCASSLVGAGGLNTEAFFGQGTRLTVV.

This clonotype showed up just a few times. V is TRBV3-1 and J is TRBJ1-1; D remains unclear. Germline lookup yields CDR1 LGHDT and CDR2 YNNKEL (reference sequence). Between the trimmed V and J ends, which lost 3 bases and 3 bases, there was a span of 17 bases. CDR3 length: 16 residues. The CDR3 sequence is CASSQGRRGWDTEAFF. Here the CDR3 DNA reads TGTGCCAGCAGCCAGGGGAGGAGAGGGTGGGACACTGAAGCTTTCTTT.

This clonotype was recorded at least ten times. The chain couples TRBV6-5 to TRBJ2-7; 10 nucleotides line up with TRBD2. Germline CDR1 MNHEY, CDR2 SVGAGI. The V and J ends lost 0 bases and 7 bases, in that order; junction bases with no gene match: 6. This CDR3 has 15 amino acids. Here the CDR3 DNA reads TGTGCCAGCAGTTACTCGCTAGCGGGAGCGAGTGAGCAGTACTTC. It specifies CASSYSLAGASEQYF.

This clonotype was counted once. A much larger clone lies one base from this, so it may be a read error. The chain joins TRBV10-3 to TRBJ1-2; the D is unclear. Germline assignment: CDR1 ENHRY and CDR2 SYGVKD. The CDR3 covers 12 residues. The CDR3 sequence: CAIGENTYGYTF. Written as DNA, the CDR3 is TGTGCCATCGGTGAAAATACCTATGGCTACACCTTC.

The chain's CDR3 is CASSQEATSGYTQYF. Here the CDR3 DNA reads TGTGCCAGCAGCCAAGAGGCCACTAGCGGCTATACGCAGTATTTT. The gene calls are TRBV3-1 and TRBJ2-3; 8 bases match TRBD2. With V trimmed by 0 bases and J by 7 bases, 6 bases remained unmatched. The germline gives CDR1 LGHDT, CDR2 YNNKEL (reference sequence). The CDR3 totals 15 residues.

Many counts were recorded for this clonotype. This chain links TRBV9 with TRBJ1-1; TRBD1 aligns across 7 bases. With V trimmed by 4 bases and J by 4 bases, 7 bases remained unmatched. This CDR3 is built from 14 residues. CDR1 and CDR2 from the germline V gene are SGDLS and YYNGEE. CDR3 loop: CASSLRGQRTEAFF. CDR3 DNA sequence: TGTGCCAGCAGCCTTAGGGGGCAGCGCACTGAAGCTTTCTTT.

The V and J genes are TRBV15 and TRBJ1-2; D gene uncertain. The V end was cut by 3 bases, the J end by 7 bases, with 9 bases between. There are 12 residues in the CDR3. CDR1 and CDR2 (germline): LNHNV, YYDKDF (reference sequence). The CDR3 region is CATSSDTSGYTF. The CDR3 nucleotides are TGTGCCACCAGCAGCGATACAAGTGGCTACACCTTC.

There are many counts of this clonotype. The rearrangement links TRBV10-3 to TRBJ2-3; TRBD2 is a possible D gene (5 bases). Trimming removed 6 bases from V and 3 bases from J, with 10 bases in between. Germline V gives CDR1 ENHRY, CDR2 SYGVKD. CDR3 size: 13 residues. The DNA of the CDR3 is TGTGCCATCAGGAGCGGACCAACAGATACGCAGTATTTT. Translated, it gives CAIRSGPTDTQYF.

The chain joins TRBV9 to TRBJ2-1; TRBD2 might be the D (5 bases). The CDR3 is 13 amino acids. Trimming took off 2 bases at V and 9 bases at J, with 12 bases between the two ends. Germline-derived CDR1 and CDR2 are SGDLS and YYNGEE. This CDR3 reads CASSVESRGEQFF. The CDR3 nucleotides read TGTGCCAGCAGCGTTGAGAGTCGGGGTGAGCAGTTCTTC.

The rearrangement joins TRBV7-8 to TRBJ2-3; D is unresolved. In germline, CDR1 is SGHVS, CDR2 FQNEAQ. V lost 4 bases, J lost 0 bases, and 14 bases lay in between. The CDR3 is 16 residues long. This CDR3 reads CASSSLRQSSTDTQYF. The CDR3 DNA reads as TGTGCCAGCAGCTCGCTGAGGCAGTCTAGCACAGATACGCAGTATTTT.

This chain joins TRBV20-1 and TRBJ1-6, with D possibly being TRBD1 (5 bases). Germline-derived CDR1 and CDR2 are DFQATT and SNEGSKA (reference sequence). The CDR3 sequence is 15 residues long. V lost 6 bases to trimming and J lost 6 bases, with 18 bases between them. As DNA, the CDR3 is TGCAGTGCCGGGCTTCCGGGGACCCTTAATTCACCCCTCCACTTT. This gives the protein CSAGLPGTLNSPLHF.

This clonotype was recorded a few times. The rearrangement joins TRBV10-3 to TRBJ1-2, with TRBD1 matching over 8 bases. The germline CDR1 and CDR2 sequences are ENHRY and SYGVKD. The CDR3 consists of 16 residues. The V segment lost 4 bases and the J segment 7 bases; nucleotides outside the gene matches: 14. CDR3 DNA: TGTGCCATCAGTGGGAAGACCATGGGACAGGAGTTTGGCTACACCTTC. Protein: CAISGKTMGQEFGYTF.

This CDR3 reads CASSVDGTGMFQPQHF. Here the CDR3 DNA reads TGTGCCAGCAGCGTAGATGGGACAGGGATGTTTCAGCCCCAGCATTTT. The rearrangement uses TRBV9 and TRBJ1-5; 9 nucleotides agree with TRBD1. Germline-derived CDR1 and CDR2 are SGDLS and YYNGEE. CDR3 length equals 16 residues. V dropped 0 bases and J dropped 6; count of bases not matched to a gene: 7.

This clonotype was seen more than once but under ten times. This chain connects TRBV9 to TRBJ1-4; the D gene is possibly TRBD1 (5 bases). The CDR3 loop spans 14 amino acids. V dropped 2 bases and J dropped 7 bases, with 12 bases sitting between them. Germline V gene data show CDR1 as SGDLS and CDR2 as YYNGEE. CDR3 in DNA: TGTGCCAGCAGCGTTAGGGGAAGAGGTGAAAAACTGTTTTTT. Residues: CASSVRGRGEKLFF. The variable domain in full, completed from reference TRBV9 and TRBJ1-4, reads DSGVTQTPKHLITATGQRVTLRCSPRSGDLSVYWYQQSLDQGLQFLIQYYNGEERAKGNILERFSAQQFPDLHSELNLSSLELGDSALYFCASSVRGRGEKLFFGSGTQLSVL.

J is TRBJ1-5 and V is TRBV18; possibly TRBD1 for D (5 bases). This CDR3 region has 14 residues. Per the germline V gene, CDR1 is KGHSH and CDR2 is LQKENI. Trimming cost V 3 bases and J 3 bases, with 9 bases left between them. The CDR3 is CASSPMTVNQPQHF. As DNA, the CDR3 is TGTGCCAGCTCACCCATGACAGTCAATCAGCCCCAGCATTTT. Together with reference TRBV18 and TRBJ1-5, the CDR3 gives the full variable domain: NAGVMQNPRHLVRRRGQEARLRCSPMKGHSHVYWYRQLPEEGLKFMVYLQKENIIDESGMPKERFSAEFPKEGPSILRIQQVVRGDSAAYFCASSPMTVNQPQHFGDGTRLSIL.

This clonotype was detected only a few times. V is TRBV12-3 or TRBV12-4 and J is TRBJ2-2, with 9 positions matching TRBD2. The CDR3 length is 15 residues. The V gene end was trimmed by 5 bases and the J gene end by 6 bases; junction bases not matched to a gene: 7. CDR3 bases: TGTGCCAGCAGTGGGGCTAGCGGGGCAGCCGGGGAGCTGTTTTTT. Translated, it gives CASSGASGAAGELFF.

A few counts support this clonotype. The V gene is TRBV3-1, the J gene TRBJ1-3; the match to TRBD1 covers 7 bases. CDR1 and CDR2 from the germline V gene are LGHDT and YNNKEL (reference sequence). The J segment lost 1 base and the V segment lost 4 bases, leaving 4 bases of the junction unmatched. This CDR3 is built from 15 residues. The CDR3 bases are TGTGCCAGCAGCCTCCGGGACAGATCTGGAAACACCATATATTTT. As protein: CASSLRDRSGNTIYF.

The chain carries TRBV5-6 and TRBJ2-7, with D possibly being TRBD2 (6 bases). Germline lookup yields CDR1 SGHDT and CDR2 YYEEEE. The CDR3 loop spans 14 amino acids. Trimming stripped 4 bases from V and 0 bases from J, with 11 bases between. The CDR3, as DNA: TGTGCCAGCAGCAGGCCCGGGAGCTCCTACGAGCAGTACTTC. Protein product: CASSRPGSSYEQYF. The full variable domain, rest sourced from reference TRBV5-6 and TRBJ2-7, is DAGVTQSPTHLIKTRGQQVTLRCSPKSGHDTVSWYQQALGQGPQFIFQYYEEEERQRGNFPDRFSGHQFPNYSSELNVNALLLGDSALYLCASSRPGSSYEQYFGPGTRLTVT.

This clonotype occurred a few times. The rearrangement uses TRBV5-1 and TRBJ1-1, with 7 bases that match TRBD1. Per germline, CDR1 SGHRS and CDR2 YFSETQ. The junction had 9 bases not matched to a gene; V was cut back by 4 bases and J by 3 bases. CDR3 size: 15 residues. The CDR3 region is CASSITGTVDTEAFF. Here the CDR3 DNA reads TGCGCCAGCAGCATAACCGGGACAGTCGACACTGAAGCTTTCTTT.

This sequence joins TRBV2 and TRBJ1-6, with no clear D. CDR3 length: 15 residues. Germline loops: CDR1 SNHLY, CDR2 FYNNEI. Between the trimmed V and J ends, which lost 6 bases and 4 bases, there was a span of 13 bases. The CDR3 DNA follows: TGTGCCAGCAGACGGGAAGGAGATTATAATTCACCCCTCCACTTT. Protein: CASRREGDYNSPLHF.

The chain joins TRBV7-2 to TRBJ1-1, with D hard to call. CDR1 SGHTA and CDR2 FQGNSA come from the germline V gene. The ends were cut back, 4 bases at V and 0 bases at J, with 9 bases in the middle. CDR3 size: 14 residues. The CDR3 loop reads CASSSLDMNTEAFF. The DNA of the CDR3 is TGTGCCAGCAGCTCTTTAGACATGAACACTGAAGCTTTCTTT. The full variable domain, in which reference TRBV7-2 and TRBJ1-1 provide the parts outside the CDR3, is GAGVSQSPSNKVTEKGKDVELRCDPISGHTALYWYRQSLGQGLEFLIYFQGNSAPDKSGLPSDRFSAERTGGSVSTLTIQRTQQEDSAVYLCASSSLDMNTEAFFGQGTRLTVV.

V gene TRBV2 combines with J gene TRBJ2-7; 7 nucleotides agree with TRBD1. V was clipped by 8 bases and J by 3 bases; unmatched bases: 4. Germline V gene data show CDR1 as SNHLY and CDR2 as FYNNEI. CDR3 length equals 12 residues. The CDR3 spells CASVRGSYEQYF. CDR3 DNA: TGTGCCAGCGTCAGGGGGAGCTACGAGCAGTACTTC.

This clonotype was detected only a few times. V is TRBV11-2 and J is TRBJ2-2; no firm D call. CDR1 is SGHAT and CDR2 is FQNNGV in the germline V gene. The CDR3 length is 14 residues. Trimming pared 2 bases from V and 5 bases from J, leaving 9 bases between. The CDR3 is CASSLNQATGELFF. The CDR3 DNA is TGTGCCAGCAGCTTAAATCAGGCGACCGGGGAGCTGTTTTTT.

As regards this clonotype: Germline and junction disagree at one end, which may indicate a read error. The V and J genes are TRBV11-2 and TRBJ1-1; D unresolved. CDR1 is SGHAT, CDR2 FQNNGV, per germline. This CDR3 spans 13 amino acids. This chain's CDR3 is CASGTPRNTEVFF. For the CDR3, the DNA is TGTGCCAGCGGAACCCCAAGGAACACTGAAGTTTTCTTT.

The chain couples TRBV20-1 to TRBJ1-4, with D unresolved. Trimming stripped 1 base from V and 8 bases from J, with 11 bases between. Germline values: CDR1 DFQATT, CDR2 SNEGSKA (reference sequence). The CDR3 is made up of 13 amino acids. This CDR3 reads CSARALLGEKLFF. For the CDR3, the DNA is TGCAGTGCTAGAGCCCTCTTAGGGGAAAAACTGTTTTTT.

V gene TRBV19 combines with J gene TRBJ2-7, with D perhaps matching TRBD1 (7 bases). The V end lost 10 bases, the J end lost 5 bases, and 15 bases lay between the germline ends. Per germline, CDR1 LNHDA and CDR2 SQIVND (reference sequence). The length of the CDR3 is 12 residues. The CDR3 sequence is CATGGQAHEQYF. The DNA of the CDR3 is TGTGCCACAGGGGGGCAGGCGCACGAGCAGTACTTC.

This clonotype occurred a few times. The rearrangement uses TRBV20-1 and TRBJ1-6; 7 nucleotides match TRBD1. The V segment lost 6 bases and the J segment 7 bases; nucleotides outside the gene matches: 9. CDR1 is DFQATT and CDR2 is SNEGSKA in the germline V gene (reference sequence). The CDR3 is 14 amino acids. The CDR3 region is CSATNRGVNSPLHF. The CDR3 DNA is TGCAGTGCCACAAACAGGGGAGTAAATTCACCCCTCCACTTT.